This T cell receptor beta chain came from a study of shared clonotypes between healthy human individuals. The data were produced by immunoSEQ multiplex PCR, yet TCRdb's version contains in-frame clones alone and is incomplete. The repertoire holds about 1 million clones, with about 74% as singletons. With V trimmed by 4 bases and J by 7 bases, 5 bases remained unmatched. From germline, CDR1 is SGHDN and CDR2 FVKESK. The CDR3 extends over 16 amino acids. The specimen sequenced was memory CD4+ T cells sorted from blood. The subset was: CD45RA-negative fraction. The chain uses TRBV14 and TRBJ2-1, with 15 nucleotides matching TRBD2. The sequence was collected from a man aged 18 to 30 in good health. The CDR3 region is CASSLPGLAGGNEQFF. CDR3 bases: TGTGCCAGCAGCCTGCCGGGACTAGCGGGGGGAAATGAGCAGTTCTTC.